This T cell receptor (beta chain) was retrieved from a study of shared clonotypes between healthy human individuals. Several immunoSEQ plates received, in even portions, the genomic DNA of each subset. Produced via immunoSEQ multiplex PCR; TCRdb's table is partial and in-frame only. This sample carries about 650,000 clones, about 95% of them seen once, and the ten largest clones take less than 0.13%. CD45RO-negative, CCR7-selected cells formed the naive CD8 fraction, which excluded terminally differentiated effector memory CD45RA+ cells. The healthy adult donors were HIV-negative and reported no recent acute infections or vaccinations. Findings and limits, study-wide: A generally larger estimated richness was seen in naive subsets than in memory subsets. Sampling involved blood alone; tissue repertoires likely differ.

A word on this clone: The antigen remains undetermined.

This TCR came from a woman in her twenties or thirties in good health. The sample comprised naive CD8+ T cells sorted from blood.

CDR3 sequence: CASSAGGRTPHTGELFF. DNA of the CDR3: TGTGCCAGCAGTGCTGGTGGGAGGACACCTCACACCGGGGAGCTGTTTTTT. The chain uses TRBV2 and TRBJ2-2, with D tentatively TRBD2 (6 bases). The germline CDR1 and CDR2 sequences are SNHLY and FYNNEI. The CDR3 is made up of 17 amino acids. V lost 4 bases to trimming and J lost 3 bases, with 18 bases between them.